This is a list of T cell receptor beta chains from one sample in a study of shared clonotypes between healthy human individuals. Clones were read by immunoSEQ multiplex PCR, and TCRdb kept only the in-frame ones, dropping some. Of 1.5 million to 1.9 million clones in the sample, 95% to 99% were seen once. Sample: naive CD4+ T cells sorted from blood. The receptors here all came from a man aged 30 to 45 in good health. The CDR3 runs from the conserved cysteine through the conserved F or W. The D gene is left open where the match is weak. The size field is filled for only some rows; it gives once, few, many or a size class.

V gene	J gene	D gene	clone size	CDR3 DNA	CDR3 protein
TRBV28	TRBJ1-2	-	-	TGTGCCAGCAGACAACGGGTGGGTGGCTACACCTTC	CASRQRVGGYTF
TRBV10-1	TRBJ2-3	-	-	TGCGCCAGCAGTGCCTCCACAGATACGCAGTATTTT	CASSASTDTQYF
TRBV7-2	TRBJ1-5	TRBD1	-	TGTGCCAGCAGCTCCCGCGGGACAGAAGGCCAGCCCCAGCATTTT	CASSSRGTEGQPQHF
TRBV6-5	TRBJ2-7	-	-	TGTGCCAGCAGACTAACGGGCAGGGGTGAGCAGTACTTC	CASRLTGRGEQYF
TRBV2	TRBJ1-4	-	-	TGTGCCAGCAGGGCAGACAGAGACTTTGAAAAACTGTTTTTT	CASRADRDFEKLFF
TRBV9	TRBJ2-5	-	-	TGTGCCAGCAGCGTAGTTGATGTCGGAACCCAGTACTTC	CASSVVDVGTQYF
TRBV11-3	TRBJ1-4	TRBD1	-	TGTGCCAGCAGCTTAGAAGGAGGGGACAGGGGGATCTGGGAAAAACTGTTTTTT	CASSLEGGDRGIWEKLFF
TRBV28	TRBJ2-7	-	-	TGTGCCAGCATTTCTGGGGGAGTCTCCTACGAGCAGTACTTC	CASISGGVSYEQYF
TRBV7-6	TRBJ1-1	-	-	TGTGCCAGCAGCTTATTAGGCGGTTCTCTCAAAGCTTTCTTT	CASSLLGGSLKAFF
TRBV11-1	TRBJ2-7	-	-	TGTGCCAGCAGCTTAGAACAAGTCTACGAGCAGTACTTC	CASSLEQVYEQYF
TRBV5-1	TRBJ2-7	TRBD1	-	TGCGCCAGCAGCTCGGGACAGGGGAGCACCGAGCAGTACTTC	CASSSGQGSTEQYF
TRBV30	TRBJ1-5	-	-	TGTGCTGGATCGGCCGGCAATCAGCCCCAGCATTTT	CAGSAGNQPQHF
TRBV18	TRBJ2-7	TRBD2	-	TGTGCCAGCTCACCGAGGCTAGCGGGAGGGCCGTGGGACGAGCAGTACTTC	CASSPRLAGGPWDEQYF
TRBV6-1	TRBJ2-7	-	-	TGTGCCAGCAGTGAAAGGGTAAGATTTGCGTACGAGCAGTACTTC	CASSERVRFAYEQYF
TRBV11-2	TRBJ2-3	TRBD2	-	TGTGCCAGCAGCCATCAGCGGGACGGCACAGATACGCAGTATTTT	CASSHQRDGTDTQYF
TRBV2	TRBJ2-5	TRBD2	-	TGTGCCAGCACCCTGGGAATTAGCGGGAGGGGTGAGACCCAGTACTTC	CASTLGISGRGETQYF
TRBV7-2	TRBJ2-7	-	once	TGTGCCAGCAGCTTGACAGATGCCTACGAGCAGTACTTC	CASSLTDAYEQYF
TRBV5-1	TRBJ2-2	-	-	TGCGCCAGCAGCTTGAGAGACAGAGACACCGGGGAGCTGTTTTTT	CASSLRDRDTGELFF
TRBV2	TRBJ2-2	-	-	TGTGCCAGCAGCGCTAGGACAGTTACCGGGGAGCTGTTTTTT	CASSARTVTGELFF
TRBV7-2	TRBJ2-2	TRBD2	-	TGTGCCAGCAGCAAAACTAGCGGGTTCTTGGGTGGGGAGCTGTTTTTT	CASSKTSGFLGGELFF
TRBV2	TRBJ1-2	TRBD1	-	TGTGCCAGCGGTGGGGCGGGACAGGGAGAGAATGGCTACACCTTC	CASGGAGQGENGYTF
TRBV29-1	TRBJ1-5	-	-	TGCAGCGTGGGAACAGGGAATCAGCCCCAGCATTTT	CSVGTGNQPQHF
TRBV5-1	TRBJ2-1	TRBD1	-	TGCGCCAGCAGCTTGAGAGGGGGCGTGGGTGAGCAGTTCTTC	CASSLRGGVGEQFF
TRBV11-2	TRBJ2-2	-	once	TGTGCCAGCAGCTTCGTGGGAGAGGGCACCGGGGAGCTGTTTTTT	CASSFVGEGTGELFF
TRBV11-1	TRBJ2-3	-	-	TGTGCCAGCAGCCCCTCCAAGATATTCACAGATACGCAGTATTTT	CASSPSKIFTDTQYF
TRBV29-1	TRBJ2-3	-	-	TGCAGCGTTGGTTCCGGGGGAGGCACAGATACGCAGTATTTT	CSVGSGGGTDTQYF
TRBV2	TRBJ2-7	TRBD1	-	TGTGCCAGCAGTGAGCGGACAGGGCTAAGGCCTCCTCGCGAGCAGTACTTC	CASSERTGLRPPREQYF
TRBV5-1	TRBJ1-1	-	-	TGCGCCAGCAGCTTCACCGTAGGGGGCACTGAAGCTTTCTTT	CASSFTVGGTEAFF
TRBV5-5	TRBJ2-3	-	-	TGTGCCAGCAGCTTGCGGGATACGCAGTATTTT	CASSLRDTQYF
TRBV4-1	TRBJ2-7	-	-	TGCGCCAGCAGCCAAGAGGGCCACTTTTCCTACGAGCAGTACTTC	CASSQEGHFSYEQYF
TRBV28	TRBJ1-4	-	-	TGTGCCAGCAGTCCCAATTCGCCAGGGCGGTATGAAAAACTGTTTTTT	CASSPNSPGRYEKLFF
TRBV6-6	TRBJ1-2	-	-	TGTGCCACCAGTCCCAATAACTATGGCTACACCTTC	CATSPNNYGYTF
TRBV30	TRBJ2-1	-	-	TGTGCCTGGAGTGTAAGCCCTAGCATGCAGTTCTTC	CAWSVSPSMQFF
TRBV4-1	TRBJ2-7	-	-	TGCGCCAGCAGCCCCCTCGCAGGGTTCACCTACGAGCAGTACTTC	CASSPLAGFTYEQYF
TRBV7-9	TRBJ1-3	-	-	TGTGCCAGCAGCCCGGCCAACAGGGCGCCTGGAAACACCATATATTTT	CASSPANRAPGNTIYF
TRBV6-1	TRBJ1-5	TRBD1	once	TGTGCCAGCAGCCTGGGACAGATCAATCAGCCCCAGCATTTT	CASSLGQINQPQHF